This T cell receptor beta chain was identified during a study of T cell changes during pregnancy in multiple sclerosis. This CDR3 is 16 amino acids long. From germline, CDR1 is MNHEY and CDR2 SVGAGI. Unmatched junction bases numbered 5, after V lost 0 bases and J lost 2 bases. TCRdb's table, derived via immunoSEQ multiplex PCR, lists solely in-frame clones and lacks some. This table holds tens of thousands of clones, 90% to 95% found once. Sample: peripheral blood, taken in the second trimester of pregnancy. The sequence derives from a female donor with multiple sclerosis, enrolled in a pregnancy study. The chain carries TRBV6-5 and TRBJ2-7; 9 nucleotides line up with TRBD2. CDR3 loop: CASSYSLLAGPYEQYF. CDR3 nucleotides: TGTGCCAGCAGTTACTCGTTGCTAGCGGGACCCTACGAGCAGTACTTC.